This is a list of T cell receptor beta chains from one sample in a study of cytomegalovirus exposure and HLA in healthy donors. Generated by immunoSEQ multiplex PCR, the TCRdb table keeps only in-frame clones and is missing some. The sample lists about 150,000 clones, under 80% occurring once. Sequences were obtained from PBMCs. The receptors were sampled from a man aged 30-40 years in good health and CMV-seronegative. The CDR3 runs from the conserved cysteine through the conserved F or W. A D gene is named only where the DNA matches it firmly. Rows may omit the clone size; those that give it use once, few, many or a size class.

V gene,J gene,D gene,clone size,CDR3 DNA,CDR3 protein
TRBV7-2,TRBJ1-6,TRBD1,NA,TGTGCCAGCAGCCTAGGGGGCGTGTATTCACCCCTCCACTTT,CASSLGGVYSPLHF
TRBV6-1,TRBJ1-3,NA,NA,TGTGCCAGCAGTGAGTTCCGGGGAAACACCATATATTTT,CASSEFRGNTIYF
TRBV19,TRBJ2-2,TRBD1,few,TGTGCCAGTAGTTCCCGGGACAGGGGGTATCGAGGGACCGGGGAGCTGTTTTTT,CASSSRDRGYRGTGELFF
TRBV6-1,TRBJ2-5,TRBD1,NA,TGTGCCAGCAGTGGGGGACAGGGTGGGTCCCAGTACTTC,CASSGGQGGSQYF
TRBV7-6,TRBJ2-1,TRBD2,once,TGTGCCAGCAGCTTGGGGACTAGCGGGGGGAGCTCCTACAATGAGCAGTTCTTC,CASSLGTSGGSSYNEQFF
TRBV27,TRBJ2-3,TRBD2,NA,TGTGCCCCTAGCGGGGGCAGCACAGATACGCAGTATTTT,CAPSGGSTDTQYF
TRBV6-5,TRBJ1-4,TRBD1,NA,TGTGCCAGCAGTCGACAGGGGAATAATGAAAAACTGTTTTTT,CASSRQGNNEKLFF
TRBV7-6,TRBJ1-1,NA,NA,TGTGCCAGCAGCCTATCACAGGGGAACACTGAAGCTTTCTTT,CASSLSQGNTEAFF
TRBV5-6,TRBJ2-7,NA,once,TGTGCCAGCAGCTTGGGCGGCGGAGGGGCCCGCGAGCAGTACTTC,CASSLGGGGAREQYF
TRBV7-9,TRBJ1-5,NA,NA,TGTGCCAGCAGCAAAGACAGTAGCAATCAGCCCCAGCATTTT,CASSKDSSNQPQHF
TRBV10-3,TRBJ2-1,TRBD2,NA,TGTGCCATCAGCCCCGGGACTAGCGGGCTACTAAGCTCCTACAATGAGCAGTTCTTC,CAISPGTSGLLSSYNEQFF
TRBV29-1,TRBJ1-1,NA,NA,TGCAGCGTTGACAGGGTCCCGAACACTGAAGCTTTCTTT,CSVDRVPNTEAFF
TRBV5-1,TRBJ2-2,NA,once,TGCGCCAGCAGCTTGAAAATTGGGTACAGCCTCGAGAACACCGGGGAGCTGTTTTTT,CASSLKIGYSLENTGELFF
TRBV11-2,TRBJ2-7,NA,NA,TGTGCCAGCAGCTTAGATCCCGCCAGCTCCTACGAGCAGTACTTC,CASSLDPASSYEQYF
TRBV6-5,TRBJ1-6,NA,NA,TGTGCCAGCAGTGAGTCCGATAATTCACCCCTCCACTTT,CASSESDNSPLHF
TRBV7-6,TRBJ1-2,NA,NA,TGTGCCAGCAGCCCTGGCGCAGGGGATACCTATGGCTACACCTTC,CASSPGAGDTYGYTF